This T cell receptor (beta chain) stems from a study of esophageal squamous cell carcinoma under preoperative chemotherapy. TCRdb ran MiXCR on the PCR reads and lists one entry per CDR3 protein. The sample holds roughly 16,000 distinct CDR3 sequences, less than 60% seen once. Specified time point: before preoperative PTX-NDP chemotherapy. Germline loops: CDR1 SGHNT, CDR2 YENEEA. V lost 5 bases and J 11 bases, leaving 24 bases between the germline ends. This CDR3 contains 15 residues. In this sample, this clonotype turned up once. The chain recombines TRBV11-3 with TRBJ2-5, with D maybe TRBD2 (5 bases). The sequence came from a human donor with esophageal squamous cell carcinoma. The donor label of this sample is uncertain. Collection of the sample occurred from a patient given preoperative chemotherapy. The CDR3 region is CASSLPTDGGNEQYF. The CDR3 DNA sequence: TGTGCCAGCAGCCTCCCCACGGACGGAGGTAATGAGCAGTACTTC.